A single sample gave rise to the 30 T cell receptor beta chains below, sequenced in a study of blood T cell repertoires in COVID-19. Produced via immunoSEQ multiplex PCR; TCRdb's table is partial and in-frame only. The profile shows 150,000 to 200,000 clones, about 90% of them singletons. Sequenced: PBMCs or T cells enriched from blood (not recorded which). Every receptor here comes from a woman between 18 and 29 years old who had recovered from COVID-19.

This rearrangement joins TRBV6-4 to TRBJ1-1; D unresolved. This CDR3 contains 15 residues. Deletions cut 0 bases from V and 4 bases from J, with 12 bases between. The germline V gene encodes CDR1 MRHNA and CDR2 SNTAGT. CDR3: CASSDSSGGSTEAFF. The CDR3 nucleotides read TGTGCCAGCAGTGACTCGTCCGGAGGGAGCACTGAAGCTTTCTTT.

V is TRBV10-3 and J is TRBJ1-2; D unclear. The CDR3 is 14 residues long. Germline V gene sequence: CDR1 ENHRY, CDR2 SYGVKD. V lost 7 bases to trimming and J lost 6 bases, with 18 bases between them. The CDR3: CAITTPEGGDGYTF. The CDR3, as DNA: TGTGCCATCACCACCCCCGAGGGCGGGGATGGCTACACCTTC.

The V call is TRBV27, the J call TRBJ2-7; 11 nucleotides line up with TRBD1. The CDR3 is 15 amino acids. Looked up from germline, CDR1 is MNHEY and CDR2 is SMNVEV (reference sequence). J lost 0 bases, V lost 6 bases, and 4 bases had no gene match. DNA for the CDR3: TGTGCCAGCAGCTCGGACAGGGGGCACTCCTACGAGCAGTACTTC. This gives the protein CASSSDRGHSYEQYF.

This clone showed up just once. The chain links TRBV18 to TRBJ2-2; 9 bases line up with TRBD1. The CDR3 spans 17 residues. V was clipped by 3 bases and J by 5 bases; unmatched bases: 10. From germline, CDR1 is KGHSH and CDR2 LQKENI. CDR3 protein: CASSPRRWTGETGELFF. CDR3 coding DNA: TGTGCCAGCTCACCCAGACGATGGACAGGGGAGACCGGGGAGCTGTTTTTT.

This sequence joins TRBV4-3 and TRBJ2-7; TRBD2 matches at 11 bases. From germline, CDR1 is LGHNA and CDR2 YSLEER. After removal of 4 bases from V and 5 bases from J, the junction contained 7 bases not matched to a gene. The CDR3 contains 15 residues. The CDR3 is CASSPQTSGAHEQYF. CDR3 nucleotides: TGCGCCAGCAGCCCCCAGACTAGCGGGGCCCACGAGCAGTACTTC.

The rearrangement joins TRBV28 to TRBJ2-5; weak D call: TRBD2 (6 bases). V was clipped by 5 bases and J by 2 bases, with 9 bases between them. Germline CDR1 reads MDHEN; CDR2 reads SYDVKM. The CDR3 length is 13 residues. CDR3 DNA: TGTGCCAGCAGTGAAGGAGGGCAAGAGACCCAGTACTTC. Its protein is CASSEGGQETQYF.

The chain is built from TRBV5-4 and TRBJ2-5, with 12 bases fitting TRBD2. With V trimmed by 4 bases and J by 2 bases, 3 bases remained unmatched. Per germline, CDR1 SGHNT and CDR2 YYREEE (reference sequence). This CDR3 has 15 amino acids. CDR3: CASSTGLAGQETQYF. The CDR3 coding sequence is TGTGCCAGCAGCACTGGACTAGCGGGGCAAGAGACCCAGTACTTC.

This rearrangement joins TRBV3-1 (or the pseudogene TRBV3-2) to TRBJ2-5, with 10 bases fitting TRBD2. Looked up from germline, CDR1 is LGHDT and CDR2 is YNNKEL (reference sequence). The CDR3 extends over 15 amino acids. V gave up 2 bases and J gave up 1 base; unmatched junction bases: 1. The CDR3 loop reads CASSQWTSGQETQYF. The CDR3 DNA is TGTGCCAGCAGCCAATGGACTAGCGGCCAAGAGACCCAGTACTTC.

The table lists this clone with a count of one. The chain has TRBV11-2 and TRBJ2-7, with 7 bases that match TRBD1. Germline-derived CDR1 and CDR2 are SGHAT and FQNNGV. The ends lost 0 bases at V and 0 bases at J; junction bases unmatched: 11. The CDR3 contains 18 residues. CDR3 nucleotide sequence: TGTGCCAGCAGCTTAGATAGTACATCACAGGGGAGCTCCTACGAGCAGTACTTC. This encodes CASSLDSTSQGSSYEQYF.

This clone was seen just once. The V call is TRBV19, the J call TRBJ2-2, with D perhaps matching TRBD1 (5 bases). Germline CDR1 LNHDA, CDR2 SQIVND (reference sequence). Trimming stripped 5 bases from V and 3 bases from J, with 25 bases between. CDR3 length: 19 residues. This CDR3 reads CASSPKGAGSGLDTGELFF. In DNA, the CDR3 is TGTGCCAGTAGTCCAAAGGGCGCCGGATCAGGGTTGGACACCGGGGAGCTGTTTTTT. The full variable domain, completed using reference TRBV19 and TRBJ2-2, is DGGITQSPKYLFRKEGQNVTLSCEQNLNHDAMYWYRQDPGQGLRLIYYSQIVNDFQKGDIAEGYSVSREKKESFPLTVTSAQKNPTAFYLCASSPKGAGSGLDTGELFFGEGSRLTVL.

This sequence joins TRBV18 and TRBJ2-3; TRBD2 agrees at 7 bases. The CDR3 length is 17 residues. Unmatched junction bases numbered 9, after V lost 0 bases and J lost 3 bases. From germline, CDR1 is KGHSH and CDR2 LQKENI. The CDR3: CASSPPRGSVSTDTQYF. CDR3 nucleotide sequence: TGTGCCAGCTCACCACCGCGCGGGAGTGTGAGTACAGATACGCAGTATTTT.

Of note for this clone: The same CDR3 also results from other DNA sequences found in this sample. The chain employs TRBV7-2 and TRBJ1-1, with 9 bases aligning to TRBD1. Unmatched junction bases numbered 5, after V lost 5 bases and J lost 4 bases. Germline V gives CDR1 SGHTA, CDR2 FQGNSA. The CDR3 extends over 14 amino acids. CDR3 residues: CASSPQTGGTEAFF. Written as DNA, the CDR3 is TGTGCCAGCAGCCCCCAGACAGGGGGCACTGAAGCTTTCTTT.

The chain carries TRBV14 and TRBJ2-5; 9 bases fit TRBD2. This CDR3 contains 16 residues. The V gene's germline CDR1 is SGHDN and CDR2 FVKESK. With V trimmed by 0 bases and J by 5 bases, 7 bases remained unmatched. The CDR3 loop is CASSQEMRAGGETQYF. The CDR3 DNA sequence: TGTGCCAGCAGCCAAGAAATGAGGGCGGGAGGGGAGACCCAGTACTTC.

This clone was recorded only once. This CDR3 is CASSPTATNEKLFF. The CDR3 coding sequence is TGTGCCAGCTCACCGACAGCAACTAATGAAAAACTGTTTTTT. The genes are TRBV18 and TRBJ1-4; a possible D gene is TRBD1 (5 bases). The ends were cut back, 3 bases at V and 0 bases at J, with 5 bases in the middle. Looked up from germline, CDR1 is KGHSH and CDR2 is LQKENI. There are 14 residues in the CDR3.

The chain employs TRBV6-4 and TRBJ2-3; 8 nucleotides agree with TRBD1. V gave up 6 bases and J gave up 2 bases; unmatched junction bases: 7. Germline CDR1 reads MRHNA; CDR2 reads SNTAGT. This CDR3 has 15 residues. DNA for the CDR3: TGTGCCAGCAGGAGTGGGACAGGATACACAGATACGCAGTATTTT. It specifies CASRSGTGYTDTQYF.

This clone showed up just once. The chain is built from TRBV19 and TRBJ1-2; 7 bases align to TRBD1. The J segment lost 5 bases and the V segment lost 7 bases, leaving 16 bases of the junction unmatched. This CDR3 comprises 16 residues. The germline V gene encodes CDR1 LNHDA and CDR2 SQIVND (reference sequence). CDR3 region: CASNPGQSGRTYGYTF. The CDR3 bases are TGTGCCAGTAACCCGGGACAGAGCGGCCGCACTTATGGCTACACCTTC.

The chain has TRBV27 and TRBJ1-1; D possibly corresponds to TRBD1 (6 bases). In germline, CDR1 is MNHEY, CDR2 SMNVEV (reference sequence). V was pared by 5 bases and J by 5 bases, with 18 bases between. This CDR3 has 15 residues. CDR3 protein: CASSHKTGMRTEAFF. In DNA form, the CDR3 reads TGTGCCAGCAGTCATAAAACAGGGATGCGGACTGAAGCTTTCTTT.

This clone was seen just once. This chain connects TRBV19 to TRBJ1-1; no clear D gene. V gave up 6 bases and J gave up 6 bases, with 11 bases separating them. This CDR3 is built from 12 residues. Germline V gene data show CDR1 as LNHDA and CDR2 as SQIVND (reference sequence). CDR3 DNA: TGTGCCAGTAGGAGCCTAGAGTCTGAAGCTTTCTTT. It codes for CASRSLESEAFF.

The chain combines TRBV7-6 with TRBJ2-7; D perhaps matches TRBD2 (6 bases). Trimming pared 3 bases from V and 6 bases from J, leaving 18 bases between. The CDR3 is made up of 15 amino acids. Germline lookup yields CDR1 SGHVS and CDR2 FNYEAQ. The CDR3 coding sequence is TGTGCCAGCAGCTTCGCGCGGGACCGCCTCTCCGAGCAGTACTTC. Translating gives CASSFARDRLSEQYF.

The chain combines TRBV4-3 with TRBJ2-5, with 8 bases that match TRBD2. Germline V gene lookup returns CDR1 LGHNA and CDR2 YSLEER. CDR3 length: 13 residues. Losses at the gene ends were 1 base for V and 9 bases for J; bases not matched to a gene: 4. DNA for the CDR3: TGCGCCAGCAGCCAAGCAGCGGGGGATTCCCAGTACTTC. Translated: CASSQAAGDSQYF.

This sequence joins TRBV7-9 and TRBJ1-1, with no clear D. There are 13 residues in the CDR3. Trimming shortened V by 4 bases and J by 10 bases, and 16 bases separated the two germline ends. Germline lookup yields CDR1 SEHNR and CDR2 FQNEAQ (reference sequence). CDR3 nucleotides: TGTGCCAGCAGCTACTCCGCGCAGGTAGGAGCTTTCTTT. It translates to CASSYSAQVGAFF. Based on the CDR3 plus reference TRBV7-9 and TRBJ1-1, the full variable domain is DTGVSQNPRHKITKRGQNVTFRCDPISEHNRLYWYRQTLGQGPEFLTYFQNEAQLEKSRLLSDRFSAERPKGSFSTLEIQRTEQGDSAMYLCASSYSAQVGAFFGQGTRLTVV.

The chain carries TRBV7-2 and TRBJ2-5, with D possibly being TRBD1 (6 bases). The V end was cut by 0 bases, the J end by 5 bases, with 13 bases between. Germline CDR1 and CDR2: SGHTA and FQGNSA. This CDR3 has 15 residues. This CDR3 is CASSLAPGDLETQYF. In DNA form, the CDR3 reads TGTGCCAGCAGCTTAGCGCCAGGGGACCTTGAGACCCAGTACTTC.

The chain is built from TRBV7-9 and TRBJ2-1; 11 nucleotides agree with TRBD2. The CDR3 covers 18 residues. Germline V gene data show CDR1 as SEHNR and CDR2 as FQNEAQ (reference sequence). J was trimmed by 0 bases and V by 5 bases; bases with no gene match: 9. CDR3 sequence: CASSPGGLAVDSYNEQFF. CDR3 in DNA: TGTGCCAGCAGCCCCGGGGGACTAGCGGTTGACTCCTACAATGAGCAGTTCTTC.

A few counts support this clone. The chain uses TRBV6-5 and TRBJ1-2; D is unresolved. The germline CDR1 and CDR2 sequences are MNHEY and SVGAGI. Trimming took 0 bases from V and 6 from J, leaving 11 bases between them. The CDR3 spans 14 residues. In DNA form, the CDR3 reads TGTGCCAGCAGTTACTCGACGTCCGAGGATGGCTACACCTTC. Amino acid sequence: CASSYSTSEDGYTF.

The gene calls are TRBV7-3 and TRBJ2-1; D perhaps matches TRBD2 (6 bases). Germline CDR1 reads SGHTA; CDR2 reads FQGTGA. V was cut by 6 bases and J by 1 base, with 13 bases left in between. The CDR3 extends over 15 amino acids. CDR3 sequence reads: CASSSIAASYNEQFF. The CDR3 DNA reads TGTGCCAGCAGTTCCATAGCGGCTTCCTACAATGAGCAGTTCTTC. Filled out from reference TRBV7-3 and TRBJ2-1, the complete variable domain reads GAGVSQTPSNKVTEKGKYVELRCDPISGHTALYWYRQSLGQGPEFLIYFQGTGAADDSGLPNDRFFAVRPEGSVSTLKIQRTERGDSAVYLCASSSIAASYNEQFFGPGTRLTVL.

The genes are TRBV28 and TRBJ2-4, with 8 bases matching TRBD1. Germline-derived CDR1 and CDR2 are MDHEN and SYDVKM. Trimming at V came to 6 bases and at J to 1 base, leaving 8 bases not matched to a gene. The CDR3 spans 16 residues. For the CDR3, the DNA is TGTGCCAGCAGCTTGACAGGGGTAAGGGCCAAAAACATTCAGTACTTC. Translation: CASSLTGVRAKNIQYF.

The chain carries TRBV5-1 and TRBJ2-1; tentatively, D is TRBD2 (6 bases). CDR3 length equals 16 residues. The germline CDR1 and CDR2 sequences are SGHRS and YFSETQ. V lost 1 base, J lost 6 bases, and 17 bases lay in between. CDR3 protein: CASSLPLSGVINEQFF. CDR3 nucleotides: TGCGCCAGCAGCTTGCCCCTCTCGGGAGTAATCAATGAGCAGTTCTTC.

V and J are TRBV2 and TRBJ1-2; 7 bases match TRBD1. Germline trimming cut 7 bases from V and 7 bases from J; bases unmatched to any gene: 9. This CDR3 contains 13 residues. CDR1 is SNHLY, CDR2 FYNNEI, per germline. CDR3 DNA: TGTGCCAGCAATTTACAGGGGTTTAGTGGCTACACCTTC. It is translated as CASNLQGFSGYTF.

The table lists this clone with a few counts. The CDR3 sequence is CASSEKRYQETQYF. CDR3 in DNA: TGTGCCAGCAGTGAAAAGCGGTACCAAGAGACCCAGTACTTC. The chain joins TRBV2 to TRBJ2-5, with a tentative D call TRBD2 (5 bases). Looked up from germline, CDR1 is SNHLY and CDR2 is FYNNEI. This CDR3 spans 14 amino acids. With 2 bases removed from V and 0 bases from J, the gap between germline ends came to 7 bases. The variable domain in full, completed from reference TRBV2 and TRBJ2-5, reads EPEVTQTPSHQVTQMGQEVILRCVPISNHLYFYWYRQILGQKVEFLVSFYNNEISEKSEIFDDQFSVERPDGSNFTLKIRSTKLEDSAMYFCASSEKRYQETQYFGPGTRLLVL.

This clone occurred once. The chain recombines TRBV28 with TRBJ1-3; TRBD1 is a possible D gene (5 bases). The CDR3 consists of 14 residues. The V end lost 7 bases, the J end lost 5 bases, and 15 bases lay between the germline ends. The germline gives CDR1 MDHEN, CDR2 SYDVKM. In DNA, the CDR3 is TGTGCCAGCACCTATAGGGGACTTCGAAACACCATATATTTT. It translates to CASTYRGLRNTIYF.